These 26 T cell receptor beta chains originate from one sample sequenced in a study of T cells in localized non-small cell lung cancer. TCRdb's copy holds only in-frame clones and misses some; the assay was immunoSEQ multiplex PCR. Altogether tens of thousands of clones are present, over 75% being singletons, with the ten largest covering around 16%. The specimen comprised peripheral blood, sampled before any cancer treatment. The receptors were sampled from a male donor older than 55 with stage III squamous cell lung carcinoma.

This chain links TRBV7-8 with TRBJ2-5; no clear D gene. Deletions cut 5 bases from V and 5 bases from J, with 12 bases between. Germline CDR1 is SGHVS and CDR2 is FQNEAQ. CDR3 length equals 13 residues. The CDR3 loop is CASSGPLKETQYF. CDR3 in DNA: TGTGCCAGCAGCGGGCCTCTGAAGGAGACCCAGTACTTC.

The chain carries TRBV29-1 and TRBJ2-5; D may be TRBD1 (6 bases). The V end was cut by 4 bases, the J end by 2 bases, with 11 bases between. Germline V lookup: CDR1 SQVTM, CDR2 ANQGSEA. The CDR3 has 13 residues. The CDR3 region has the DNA TGCAGCGTTGCGGGACAAATTCAAGAGACCCAGTACTTC. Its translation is CSVAGQIQETQYF.

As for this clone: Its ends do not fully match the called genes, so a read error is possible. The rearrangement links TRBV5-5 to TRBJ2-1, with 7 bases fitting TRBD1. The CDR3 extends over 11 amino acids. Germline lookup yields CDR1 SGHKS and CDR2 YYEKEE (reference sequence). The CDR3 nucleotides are TGTGCCAGCGCCGGAGTGGACAGGAGACTCTTC. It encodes CASAGVDRRLF.

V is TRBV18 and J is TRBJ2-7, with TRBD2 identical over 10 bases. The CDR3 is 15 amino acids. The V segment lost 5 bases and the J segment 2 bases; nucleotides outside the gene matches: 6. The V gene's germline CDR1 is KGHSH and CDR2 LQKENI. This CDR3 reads CASSAWTSGTYEQYF. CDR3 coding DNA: TGTGCCAGCTCAGCATGGACTAGCGGCACCTACGAGCAGTACTTC.

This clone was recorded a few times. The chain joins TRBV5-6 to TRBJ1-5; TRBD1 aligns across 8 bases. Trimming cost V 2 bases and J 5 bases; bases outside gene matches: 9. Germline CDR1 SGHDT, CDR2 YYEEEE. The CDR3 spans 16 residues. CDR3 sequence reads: CASSLRTGYTDQPQHF. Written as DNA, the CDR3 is TGTGCCAGCAGCTTACGGACAGGGTATACGGATCAGCCCCAGCATTTT.

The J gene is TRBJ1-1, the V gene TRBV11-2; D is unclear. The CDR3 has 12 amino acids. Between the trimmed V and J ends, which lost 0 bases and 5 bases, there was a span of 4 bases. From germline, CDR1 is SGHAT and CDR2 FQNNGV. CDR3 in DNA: TGTGCCAGCAGCTTAGATCAAACTGAAGCTTTCTTT. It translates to CASSLDQTEAFF.

The CDR3 loop reads CASSYPQGAFYGYTF. The CDR3, as DNA: TGTGCCAGCAGTTACCCGCAGGGGGCATTCTATGGCTACACCTTC. This rearrangement joins TRBV6-5 to TRBJ1-2; 8 bases align to TRBD1. Germline lookup yields CDR1 MNHEY and CDR2 SVGAGI. This CDR3 has 15 amino acids. V lost 2 bases to trimming and J lost 4 bases; unmatched junction nucleotides: 6.

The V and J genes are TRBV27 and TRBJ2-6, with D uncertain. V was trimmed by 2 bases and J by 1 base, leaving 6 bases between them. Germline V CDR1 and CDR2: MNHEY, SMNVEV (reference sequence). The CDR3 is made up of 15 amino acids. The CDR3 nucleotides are TGTGCCAGCAGTTTAGTCTGGTCTGGGGCCAACGTCCTGACTTTC. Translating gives CASSLVWSGANVLTF.

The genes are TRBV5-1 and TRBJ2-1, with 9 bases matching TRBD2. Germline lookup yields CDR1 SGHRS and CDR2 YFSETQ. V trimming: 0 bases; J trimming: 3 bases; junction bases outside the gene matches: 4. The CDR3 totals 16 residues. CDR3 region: CASSLASSGNYNEQFF. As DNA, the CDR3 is TGCGCCAGCAGCTTGGCCTCTAGCGGGAACTACAATGAGCAGTTCTTC.

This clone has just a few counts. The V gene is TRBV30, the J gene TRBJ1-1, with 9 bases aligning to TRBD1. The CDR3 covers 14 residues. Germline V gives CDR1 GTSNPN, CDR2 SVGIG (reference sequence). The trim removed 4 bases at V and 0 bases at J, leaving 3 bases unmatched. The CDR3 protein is CAWKGDRVNTEAFF. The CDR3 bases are TGTGCCTGGAAAGGGGACAGGGTGAACACTGAAGCTTTCTTT.

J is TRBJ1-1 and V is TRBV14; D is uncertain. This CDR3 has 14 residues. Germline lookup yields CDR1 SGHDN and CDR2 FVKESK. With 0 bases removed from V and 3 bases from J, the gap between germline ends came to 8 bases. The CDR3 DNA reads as TGTGCCAGCAGCCAAGATGGAGCCTACACTGAAGCTTTCTTT. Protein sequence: CASSQDGAYTEAFF.

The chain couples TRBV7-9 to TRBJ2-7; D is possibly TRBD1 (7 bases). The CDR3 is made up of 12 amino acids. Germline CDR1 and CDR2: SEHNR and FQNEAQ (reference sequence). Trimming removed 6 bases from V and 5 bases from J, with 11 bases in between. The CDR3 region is CASSSGGNEQYF. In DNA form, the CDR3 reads TGTGCCAGCAGTTCAGGGGGGAACGAGCAGTACTTC.

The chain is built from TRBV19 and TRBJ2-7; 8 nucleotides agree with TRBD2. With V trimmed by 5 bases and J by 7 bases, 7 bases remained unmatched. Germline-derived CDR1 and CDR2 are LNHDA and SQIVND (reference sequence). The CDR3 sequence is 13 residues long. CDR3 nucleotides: TGTGCCAGTAGTCGGGAGGGGACTTGGGAGCAGTACTTC. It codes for CASSREGTWEQYF.

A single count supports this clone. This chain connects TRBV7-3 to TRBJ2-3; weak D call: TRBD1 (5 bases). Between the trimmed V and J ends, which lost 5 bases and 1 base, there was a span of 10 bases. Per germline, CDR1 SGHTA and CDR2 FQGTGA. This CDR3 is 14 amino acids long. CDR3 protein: CASSAQTGTDTQYF. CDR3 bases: TGTGCCAGCAGCGCCCAGACAGGCACAGATACGCAGTATTTT.

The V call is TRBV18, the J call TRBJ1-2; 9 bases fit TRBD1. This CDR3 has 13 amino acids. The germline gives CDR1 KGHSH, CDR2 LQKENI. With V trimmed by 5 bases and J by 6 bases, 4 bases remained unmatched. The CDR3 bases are TGTGCCAGCTCAAGACAGGGGGTCGATGGCTACACCTTC. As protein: CASSRQGVDGYTF.

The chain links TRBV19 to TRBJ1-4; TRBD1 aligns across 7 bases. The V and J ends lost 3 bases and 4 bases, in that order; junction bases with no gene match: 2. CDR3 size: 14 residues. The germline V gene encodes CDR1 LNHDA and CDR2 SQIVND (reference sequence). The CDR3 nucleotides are TGTGCCAGTAGTATGGGGGACAGTAATGAAAAACTGTTTTTT. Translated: CASSMGDSNEKLFF.

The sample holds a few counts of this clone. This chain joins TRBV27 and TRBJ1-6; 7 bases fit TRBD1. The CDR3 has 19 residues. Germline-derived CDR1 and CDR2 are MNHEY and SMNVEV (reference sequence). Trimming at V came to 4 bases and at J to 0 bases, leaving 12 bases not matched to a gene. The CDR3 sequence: CASSSMGRGRSSYNSPLHF. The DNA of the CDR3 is TGTGCCAGCAGTTCGATGGGGAGGGGGCGAAGCTCCTATAATTCACCCCTCCACTTT.

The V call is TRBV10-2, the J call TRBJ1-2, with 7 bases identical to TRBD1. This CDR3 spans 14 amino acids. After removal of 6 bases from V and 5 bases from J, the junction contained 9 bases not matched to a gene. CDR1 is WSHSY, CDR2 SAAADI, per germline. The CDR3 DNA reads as TGCGCCAGCAGCCCCGAGACAGGGACATATGGCTACACCTTC. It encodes CASSPETGTYGYTF.

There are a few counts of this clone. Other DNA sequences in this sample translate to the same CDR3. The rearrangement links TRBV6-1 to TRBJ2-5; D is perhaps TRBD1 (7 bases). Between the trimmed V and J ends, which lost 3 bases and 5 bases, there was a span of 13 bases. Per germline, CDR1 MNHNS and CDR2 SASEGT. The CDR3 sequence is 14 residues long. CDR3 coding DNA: TGTGCCAGCAGTGAGTCGGCAGGGGGGGAGACCCAGTACTTC. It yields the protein CASSESAGGETQYF.

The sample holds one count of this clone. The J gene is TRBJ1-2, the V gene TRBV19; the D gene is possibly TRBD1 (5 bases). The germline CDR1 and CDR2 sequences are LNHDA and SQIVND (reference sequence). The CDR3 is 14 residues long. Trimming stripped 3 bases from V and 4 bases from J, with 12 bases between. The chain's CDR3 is CASSIPQVSYGYTF. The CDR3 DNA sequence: TGTGCCAGTAGTATCCCACAGGTTTCCTATGGCTACACCTTC.

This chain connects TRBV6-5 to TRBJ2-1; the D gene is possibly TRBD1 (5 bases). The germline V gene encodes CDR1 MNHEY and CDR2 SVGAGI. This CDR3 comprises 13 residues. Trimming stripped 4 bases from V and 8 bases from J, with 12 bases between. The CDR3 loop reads CASSLNVRDEQFF. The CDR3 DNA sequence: TGTGCCAGCAGTTTGAACGTCAGGGATGAGCAGTTCTTC.

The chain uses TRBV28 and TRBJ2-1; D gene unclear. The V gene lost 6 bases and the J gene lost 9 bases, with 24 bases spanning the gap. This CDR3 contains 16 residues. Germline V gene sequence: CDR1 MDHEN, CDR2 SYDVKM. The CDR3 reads CASSSSGELRRGEQFF. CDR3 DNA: TGTGCCAGCAGCTCAAGTGGGGAATTACGGCGCGGTGAGCAGTTCTTC.

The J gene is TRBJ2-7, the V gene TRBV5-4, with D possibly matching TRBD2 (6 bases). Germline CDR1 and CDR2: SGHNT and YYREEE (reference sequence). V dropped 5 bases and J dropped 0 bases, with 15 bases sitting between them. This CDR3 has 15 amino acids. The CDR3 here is CASRNRGESSYEQYF. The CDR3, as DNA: TGTGCCAGCAGGAATCGCGGGGAGAGCTCCTACGAGCAGTACTTC.

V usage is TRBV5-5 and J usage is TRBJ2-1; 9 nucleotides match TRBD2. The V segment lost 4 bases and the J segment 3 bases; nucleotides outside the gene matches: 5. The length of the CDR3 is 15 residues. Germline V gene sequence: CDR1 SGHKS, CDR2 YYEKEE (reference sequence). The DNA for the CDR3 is TGTGCCAGCAGCAATAGCGGGAGCGGCTACAATGAGCAGTTCTTC. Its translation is CASSNSGSGYNEQFF. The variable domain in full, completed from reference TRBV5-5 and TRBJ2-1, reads DAGVTQSPTHLIKTRGQQVTLRCSPISGHKSVSWYQQVLGQGPQFIFQYYEKEERGRGNFPDRFSARQFPNYSSELNVNALLLGDSALYLCASSNSGSGYNEQFFGPGTRLTVL.

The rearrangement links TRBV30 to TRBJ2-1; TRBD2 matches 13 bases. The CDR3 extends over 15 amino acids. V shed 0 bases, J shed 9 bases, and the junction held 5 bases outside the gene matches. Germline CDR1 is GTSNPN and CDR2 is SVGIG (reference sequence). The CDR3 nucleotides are TGTGCCTGGAGTGTACTAGCGGGAGGGCCGGGTGAGCAGTTCTTC. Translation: CAWSVLAGGPGEQFF.

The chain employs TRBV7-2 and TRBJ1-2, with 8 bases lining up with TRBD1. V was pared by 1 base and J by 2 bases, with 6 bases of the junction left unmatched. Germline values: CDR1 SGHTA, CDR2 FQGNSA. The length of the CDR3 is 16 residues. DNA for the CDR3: TGTGCCAGCAGCTTAGTTGGACAGGGCCTAAACTATGGCTACACCTTC. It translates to CASSLVGQGLNYGYTF.